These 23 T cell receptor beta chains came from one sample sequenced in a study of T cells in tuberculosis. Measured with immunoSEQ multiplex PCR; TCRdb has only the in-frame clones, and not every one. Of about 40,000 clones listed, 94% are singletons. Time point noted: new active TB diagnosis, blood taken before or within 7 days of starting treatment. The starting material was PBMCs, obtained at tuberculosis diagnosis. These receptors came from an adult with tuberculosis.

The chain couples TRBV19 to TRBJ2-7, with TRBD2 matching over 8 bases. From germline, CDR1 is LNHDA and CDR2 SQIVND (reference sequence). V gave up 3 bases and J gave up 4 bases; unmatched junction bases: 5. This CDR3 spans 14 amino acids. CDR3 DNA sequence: TGTGCCAGTAGTATCCACGGGGGGGCGTACGAGCAGTACTTC. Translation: CASSIHGGAYEQYF. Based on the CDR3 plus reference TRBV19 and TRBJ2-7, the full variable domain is DGGITQSPKYLFRKEGQNVTLSCEQNLNHDAMYWYRQDPGQGLRLIYYSQIVNDFQKGDIAEGYSVSREKKESFPLTVTSAQKNPTAFYLCASSIHGGAYEQYFGPGTRLTVT.

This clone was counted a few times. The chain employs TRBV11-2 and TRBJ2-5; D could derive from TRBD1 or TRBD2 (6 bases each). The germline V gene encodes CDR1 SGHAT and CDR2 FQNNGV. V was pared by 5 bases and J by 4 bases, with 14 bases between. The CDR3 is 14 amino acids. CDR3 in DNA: TGTGCCAGCAGCCTAGGGGGGCGCGTAGAGACCCAGTACTTC. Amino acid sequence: CASSLGGRVETQYF. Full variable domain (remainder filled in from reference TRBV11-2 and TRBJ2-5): EAGVAQSPRYKIIEKRQSVAFWCNPISGHATLYWYQQILGQGPKLLIQFQNNGVVDDSQLPKDRFSAERLKGVDSTLKIQPAKLEDSAVYLCASSLGGRVETQYFGPGTRLLVL.

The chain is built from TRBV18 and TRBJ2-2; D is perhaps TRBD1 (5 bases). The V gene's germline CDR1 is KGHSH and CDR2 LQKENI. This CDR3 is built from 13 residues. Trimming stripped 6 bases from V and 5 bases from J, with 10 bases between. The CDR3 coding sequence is TGTGCCAGCTCCCAAGACAGAACCGGGGAGCTGTTTTTT. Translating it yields CASSQDRTGELFF.

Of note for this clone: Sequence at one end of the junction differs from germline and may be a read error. The CDR3 DNA follows: TGCGCCAGCAGCCAAGACAGTCGCAATCAGTCCCAGCATTTT. Encoded protein: CASSQDSRNQSQHF. V gene TRBV4-3 combines with J gene TRBJ1-5; D is ambiguous. The CDR3 length is 14 residues. CDR1 and CDR2 from the germline V gene are LGHNA and YSLEER.

The CDR3 DNA sequence: TGTGCCTGGAGCGGGACTAGCGGGGGGCGCCAGTTCTTC. Residues: CAWSGTSGGRQFF. J is TRBJ2-1 and V is TRBV30, with 15 nucleotides matching TRBD2. Trimming took 3 bases from V and 13 from J; bases not matched to a gene: 4. The CDR3 covers 13 residues. Looked up from germline, CDR1 is GTSNPN and CDR2 is SVGIG (reference sequence).

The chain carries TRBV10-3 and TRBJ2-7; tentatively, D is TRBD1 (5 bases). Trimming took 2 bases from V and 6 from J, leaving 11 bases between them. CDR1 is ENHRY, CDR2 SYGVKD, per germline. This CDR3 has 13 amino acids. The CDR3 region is CAISEPTASEQYF. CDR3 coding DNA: TGTGCCATCAGTGAGCCGACAGCCTCCGAGCAGTACTTC.

The CDR3: CASSVAPGTGLGGTEAFF. CDR3 coding DNA: TGTGCCAGCAGCGTAGCACCCGGGACAGGGCTTGGCGGCACTGAAGCTTTCTTT. This chain joins TRBV9 and TRBJ1-1; TRBD1 aligns across 9 bases. The trim removed 0 bases at V and 4 bases at J, leaving 13 bases unmatched. The length of the CDR3 is 18 residues. Germline CDR1 is SGDLS and CDR2 is YYNGEE.

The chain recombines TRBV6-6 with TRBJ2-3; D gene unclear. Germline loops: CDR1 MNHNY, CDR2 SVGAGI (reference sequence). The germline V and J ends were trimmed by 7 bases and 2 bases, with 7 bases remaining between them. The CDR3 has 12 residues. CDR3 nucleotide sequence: TGTGCCAGCAACTTTAACACAGATACGCAGTATTTT. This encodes CASNFNTDTQYF.

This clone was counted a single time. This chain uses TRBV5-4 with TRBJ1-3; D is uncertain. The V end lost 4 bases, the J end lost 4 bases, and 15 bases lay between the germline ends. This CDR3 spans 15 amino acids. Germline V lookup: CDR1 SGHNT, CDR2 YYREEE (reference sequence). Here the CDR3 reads CASSHDIQPGNTIYF. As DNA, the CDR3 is TGTGCCAGCAGCCATGATATACAGCCAGGAAACACCATATATTTT.

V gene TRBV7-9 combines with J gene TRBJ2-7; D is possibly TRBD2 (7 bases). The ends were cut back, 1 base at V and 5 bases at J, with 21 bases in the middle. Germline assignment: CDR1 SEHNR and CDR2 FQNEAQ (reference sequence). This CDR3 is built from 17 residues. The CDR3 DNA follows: TGTGCCAGCAGCTTAGAGGGGGGGACGGTTCGTGGACACGAGCAGTACTTC. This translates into CASSLEGGTVRGHEQYF. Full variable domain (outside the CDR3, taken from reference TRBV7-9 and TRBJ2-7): DTGVSQNPRHKITKRGQNVTFRCDPISEHNRLYWYRQTLGQGPEFLTYFQNEAQLEKSRLLSDRFSAERPKGSFSTLEIQRTEQGDSAMYLCASSLEGGTVRGHEQYFGPGTRLTVT.

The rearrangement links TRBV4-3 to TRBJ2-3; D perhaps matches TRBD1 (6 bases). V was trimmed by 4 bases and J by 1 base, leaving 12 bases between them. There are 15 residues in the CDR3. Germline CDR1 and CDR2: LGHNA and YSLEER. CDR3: CASSPGTPGTDTQYF. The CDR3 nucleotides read TGCGCCAGCAGCCCCGGGACACCAGGCACAGATACGCAGTATTTT.

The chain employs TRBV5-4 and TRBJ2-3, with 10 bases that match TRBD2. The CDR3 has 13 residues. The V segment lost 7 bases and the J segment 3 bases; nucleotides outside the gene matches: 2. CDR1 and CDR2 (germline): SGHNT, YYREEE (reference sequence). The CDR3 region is CASASGGTDTQYF. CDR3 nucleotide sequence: TGTGCCAGCGCTAGCGGGGGAACAGATACGCAGTATTTT.

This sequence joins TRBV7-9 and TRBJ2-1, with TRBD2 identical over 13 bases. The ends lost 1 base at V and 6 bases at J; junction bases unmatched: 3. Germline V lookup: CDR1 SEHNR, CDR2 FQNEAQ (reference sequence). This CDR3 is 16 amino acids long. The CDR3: CASSLGRTSGGNEQFF. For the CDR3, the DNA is TGTGCCAGCAGCTTAGGACGGACTAGCGGGGGCAATGAGCAGTTCTTC.

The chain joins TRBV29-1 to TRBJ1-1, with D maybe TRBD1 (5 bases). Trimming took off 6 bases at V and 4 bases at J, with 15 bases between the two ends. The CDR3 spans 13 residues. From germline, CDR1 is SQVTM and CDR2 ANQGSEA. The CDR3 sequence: CSVGRVGGTEAFF. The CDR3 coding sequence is TGCAGCGTGGGCAGGGTTGGTGGCACTGAAGCTTTCTTT.

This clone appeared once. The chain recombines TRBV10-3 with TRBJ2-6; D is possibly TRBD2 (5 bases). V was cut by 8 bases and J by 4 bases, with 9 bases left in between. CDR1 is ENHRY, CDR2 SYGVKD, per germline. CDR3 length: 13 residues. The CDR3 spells CAIPAGGANVLTF. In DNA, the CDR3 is TGTGCCATCCCGGCGGGCGGGGCCAACGTCCTGACTTTC.

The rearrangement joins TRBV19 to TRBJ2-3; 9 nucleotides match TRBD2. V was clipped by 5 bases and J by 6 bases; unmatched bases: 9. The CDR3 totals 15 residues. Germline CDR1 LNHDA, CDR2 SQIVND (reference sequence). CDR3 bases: TGTGCCAGTAGTGGATTAGTAGCGGGGGCGGATACGCAGTATTTT. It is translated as CASSGLVAGADTQYF. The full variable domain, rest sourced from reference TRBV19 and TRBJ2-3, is DGGITQSPKYLFRKEGQNVTLSCEQNLNHDAMYWYRQDPGQGLRLIYYSQIVNDFQKGDIAEGYSVSREKKESFPLTVTSAQKNPTAFYLCASSGLVAGADTQYFGPGTRLTVL.

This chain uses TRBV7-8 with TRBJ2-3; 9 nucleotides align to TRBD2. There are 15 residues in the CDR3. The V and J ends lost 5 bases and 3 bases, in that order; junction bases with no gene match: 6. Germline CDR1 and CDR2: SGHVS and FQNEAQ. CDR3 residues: CASSPRGGLTDTQYF. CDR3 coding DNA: TGTGCCAGCAGCCCGCGGGGGGGTCTTACAGATACGCAGTATTTT.

The CDR3 DNA reads as TGTGCCAGTAGCTTAGACAGGGGGGAGATGTATGGCTACACCTTC. Its protein product is CASSLDRGEMYGYTF. V and J are TRBV19 and TRBJ1-2, with 9 bases matching TRBD1. The CDR3 is 15 residues long. J lost 5 bases, V lost 6 bases, and 10 bases had no gene match. CDR1 LNHDA and CDR2 SQIVND come from the germline V gene (reference sequence).

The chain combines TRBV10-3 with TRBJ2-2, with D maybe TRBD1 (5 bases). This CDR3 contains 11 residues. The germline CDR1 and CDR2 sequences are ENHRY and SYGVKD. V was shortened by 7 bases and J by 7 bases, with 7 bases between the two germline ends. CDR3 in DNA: TGTGCCATCACTGACAGCGGGGAGCTGTTTTTT. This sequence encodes CAITDSGELFF.

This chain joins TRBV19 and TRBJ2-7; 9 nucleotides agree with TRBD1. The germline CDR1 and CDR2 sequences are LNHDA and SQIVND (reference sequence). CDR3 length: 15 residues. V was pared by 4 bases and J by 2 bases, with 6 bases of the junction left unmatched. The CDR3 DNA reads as TGTGCCAGTAGTACACGGACAGGGGAAGCCTACGAGCAGTACTTC. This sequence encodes CASSTRTGEAYEQYF.

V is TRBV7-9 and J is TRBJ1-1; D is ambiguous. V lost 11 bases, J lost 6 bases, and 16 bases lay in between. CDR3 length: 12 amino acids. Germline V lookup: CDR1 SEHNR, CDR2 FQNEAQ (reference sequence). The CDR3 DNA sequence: TGTGCCGAGGGTGGCAAGTTGGCTGAAGCTTTCTTT. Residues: CAEGGKLAEAFF.

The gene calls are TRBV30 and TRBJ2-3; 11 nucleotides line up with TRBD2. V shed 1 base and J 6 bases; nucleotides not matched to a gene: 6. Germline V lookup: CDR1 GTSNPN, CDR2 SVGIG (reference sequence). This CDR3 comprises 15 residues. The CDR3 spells CAWSGSGGAADTQYF. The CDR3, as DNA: TGTGCCTGGAGTGGTAGCGGGGGGGCGGCCGATACGCAGTATTTT.

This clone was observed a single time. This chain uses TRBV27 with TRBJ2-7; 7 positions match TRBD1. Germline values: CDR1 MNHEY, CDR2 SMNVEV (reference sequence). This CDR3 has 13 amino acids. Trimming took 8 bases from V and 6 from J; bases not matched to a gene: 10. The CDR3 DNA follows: TGTGCCAGCCCGGACAGGCCCTCAGCCGAGCAGTACTTC. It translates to CASPDRPSAEQYF.